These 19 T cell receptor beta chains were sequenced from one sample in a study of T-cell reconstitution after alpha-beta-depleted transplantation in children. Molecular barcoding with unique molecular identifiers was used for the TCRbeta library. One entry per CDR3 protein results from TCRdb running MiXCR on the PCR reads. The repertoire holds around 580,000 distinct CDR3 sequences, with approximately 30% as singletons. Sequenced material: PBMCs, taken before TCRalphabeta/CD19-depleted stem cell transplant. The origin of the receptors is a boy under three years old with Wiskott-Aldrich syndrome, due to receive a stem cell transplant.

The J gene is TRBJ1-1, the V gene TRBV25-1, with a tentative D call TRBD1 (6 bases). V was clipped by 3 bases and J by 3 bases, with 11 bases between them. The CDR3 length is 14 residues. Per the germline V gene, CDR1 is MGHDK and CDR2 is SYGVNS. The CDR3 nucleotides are TGTGCCAGCAGTGATCAGGGGAGGGACACTGAAGCTTTCTTT. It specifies CASSDQGRDTEAFF.

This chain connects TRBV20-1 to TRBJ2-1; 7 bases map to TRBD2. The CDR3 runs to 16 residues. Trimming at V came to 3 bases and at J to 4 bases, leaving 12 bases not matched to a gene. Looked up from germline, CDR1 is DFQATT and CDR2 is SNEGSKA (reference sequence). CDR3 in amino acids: CSASSVLAESYNEQFF. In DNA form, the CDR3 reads TGCAGTGCTAGCTCTGTTCTAGCGGAATCATACAATGAGCAGTTCTTC.

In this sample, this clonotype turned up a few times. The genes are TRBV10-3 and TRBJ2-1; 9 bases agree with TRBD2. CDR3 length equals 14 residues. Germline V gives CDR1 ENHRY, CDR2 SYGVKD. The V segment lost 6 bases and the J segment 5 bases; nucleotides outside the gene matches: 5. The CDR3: CAISPLAGNNEQFF. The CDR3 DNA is TGTGCCATCAGCCCACTAGCGGGCAACAATGAGCAGTTCTTC.

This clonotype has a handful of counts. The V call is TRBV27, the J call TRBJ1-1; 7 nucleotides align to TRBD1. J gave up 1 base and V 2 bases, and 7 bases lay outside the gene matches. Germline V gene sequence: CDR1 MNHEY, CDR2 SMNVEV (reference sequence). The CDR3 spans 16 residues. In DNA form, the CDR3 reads TGTGCCAGCAGTTTAAGTCGGGGACAGAGGAACACTGAAGCTTTCTTT. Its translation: CASSLSRGQRNTEAFF.

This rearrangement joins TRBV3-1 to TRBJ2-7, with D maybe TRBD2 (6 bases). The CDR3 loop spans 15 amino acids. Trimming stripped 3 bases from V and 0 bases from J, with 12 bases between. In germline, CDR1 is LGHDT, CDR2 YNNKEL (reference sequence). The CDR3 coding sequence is TGTGCCAGCAGCCATACTAGCAGGAGCTCCTACGAGCAGTACTTC. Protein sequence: CASSHTSRSSYEQYF.

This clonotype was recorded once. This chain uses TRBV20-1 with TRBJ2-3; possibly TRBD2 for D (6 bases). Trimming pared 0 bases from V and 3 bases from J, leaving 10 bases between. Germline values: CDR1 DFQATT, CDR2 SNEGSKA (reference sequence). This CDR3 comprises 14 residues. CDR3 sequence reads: CSARDRLVTDTQYF. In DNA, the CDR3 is TGCAGTGCTAGAGATAGACTAGTTACAGATACGCAGTATTTT.

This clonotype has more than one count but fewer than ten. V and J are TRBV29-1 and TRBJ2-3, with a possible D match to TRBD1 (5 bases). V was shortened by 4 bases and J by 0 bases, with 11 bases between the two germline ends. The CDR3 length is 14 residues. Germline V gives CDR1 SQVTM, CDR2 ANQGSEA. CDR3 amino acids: CSVVETASTDTQYF. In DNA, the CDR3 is TGCAGCGTTGTGGAGACAGCTAGCACAGATACGCAGTATTTT.

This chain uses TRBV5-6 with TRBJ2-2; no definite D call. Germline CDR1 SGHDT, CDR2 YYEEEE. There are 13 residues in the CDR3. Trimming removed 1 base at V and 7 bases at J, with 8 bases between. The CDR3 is CASSLRDVGELFF. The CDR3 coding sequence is TGTGCCAGCAGCTTGAGGGATGTCGGGGAGCTGTTTTTT.

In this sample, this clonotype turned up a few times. In nucleotides, the CDR3 is TGTGCCAGCAGGGAGTCAGGGGGCTTGGACAATGAGCAGTTCTTC. Protein sequence: CASRESGGLDNEQFF. The gene calls are TRBV7-9 and TRBJ2-1; 8 nucleotides line up with TRBD1. The CDR3 contains 15 residues. Germline-derived CDR1 and CDR2 are SEHNR and FQNEAQ (reference sequence). The V and J ends lost 6 bases and 5 bases, in that order; junction bases with no gene match: 9.

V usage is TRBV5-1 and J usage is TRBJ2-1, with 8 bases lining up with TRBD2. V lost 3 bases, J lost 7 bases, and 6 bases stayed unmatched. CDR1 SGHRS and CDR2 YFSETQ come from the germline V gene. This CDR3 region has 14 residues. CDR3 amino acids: CASSSSGSINEQFF. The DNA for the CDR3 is TGCGCCAGCAGCTCAAGCGGGAGTATAAATGAGCAGTTCTTC.

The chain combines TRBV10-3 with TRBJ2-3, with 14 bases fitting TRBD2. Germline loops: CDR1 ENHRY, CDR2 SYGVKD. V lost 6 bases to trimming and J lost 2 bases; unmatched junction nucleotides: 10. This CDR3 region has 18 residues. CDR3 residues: CAISLWGLAGANTDTQYF. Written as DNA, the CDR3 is TGTGCCATCAGCCTGTGGGGACTAGCGGGAGCGAACACAGATACGCAGTATTTT.

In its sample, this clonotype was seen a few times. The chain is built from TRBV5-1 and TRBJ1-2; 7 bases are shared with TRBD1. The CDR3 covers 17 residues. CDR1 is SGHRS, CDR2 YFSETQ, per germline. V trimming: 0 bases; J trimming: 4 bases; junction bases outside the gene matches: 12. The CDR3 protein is CASSLGGTVPQPYGYTF. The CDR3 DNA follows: TGCGCCAGCAGCTTGGGTGGGACAGTGCCTCAACCCTATGGCTACACCTTC.

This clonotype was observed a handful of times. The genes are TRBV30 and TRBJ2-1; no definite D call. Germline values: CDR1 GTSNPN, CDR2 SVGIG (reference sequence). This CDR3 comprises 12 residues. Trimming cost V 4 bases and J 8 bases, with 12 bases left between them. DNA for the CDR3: TGTGCCTGGACCCCCTCCTTGGATGAGCAGTTCTTC. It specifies CAWTPSLDEQFF.

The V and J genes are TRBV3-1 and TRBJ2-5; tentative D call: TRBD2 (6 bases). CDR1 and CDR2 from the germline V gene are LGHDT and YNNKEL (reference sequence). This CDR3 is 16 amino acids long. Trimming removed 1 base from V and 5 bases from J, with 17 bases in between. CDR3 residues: CASSQVFGGWVETQYF. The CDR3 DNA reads TGTGCCAGCAGCCAAGTTTTCGGGGGATGGGTGGAGACCCAGTACTTC.

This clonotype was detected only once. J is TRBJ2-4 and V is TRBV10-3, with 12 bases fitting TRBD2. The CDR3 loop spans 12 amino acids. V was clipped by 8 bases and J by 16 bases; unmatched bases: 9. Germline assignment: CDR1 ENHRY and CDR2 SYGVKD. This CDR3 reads CAIGGLAGSSYF. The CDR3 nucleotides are TGTGCCATCGGCGGACTAGCGGGAAGCTCTTACTTC.

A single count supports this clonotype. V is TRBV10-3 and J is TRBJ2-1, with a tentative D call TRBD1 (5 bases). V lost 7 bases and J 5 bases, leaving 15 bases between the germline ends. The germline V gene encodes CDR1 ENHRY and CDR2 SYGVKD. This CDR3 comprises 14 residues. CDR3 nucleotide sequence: TGTGCCATCAAGGCAGGGTCGGTCCACAATGAGCAGTTCTTC. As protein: CAIKAGSVHNEQFF.

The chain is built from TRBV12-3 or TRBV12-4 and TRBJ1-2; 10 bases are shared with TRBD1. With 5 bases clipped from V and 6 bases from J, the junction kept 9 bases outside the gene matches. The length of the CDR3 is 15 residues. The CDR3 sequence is CASSPSGQGYHGYTF. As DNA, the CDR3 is TGTGCCAGCAGTCCCTCGGGACAGGGGTACCATGGCTACACCTTC.

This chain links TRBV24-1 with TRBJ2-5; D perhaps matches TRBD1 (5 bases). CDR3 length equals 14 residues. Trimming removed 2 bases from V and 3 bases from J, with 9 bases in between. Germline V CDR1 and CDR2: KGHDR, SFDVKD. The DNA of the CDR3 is TGTGCCACCAGTGATTCAGGGCGCGAAGAGACCCAGTACTTC. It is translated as CATSDSGREETQYF.

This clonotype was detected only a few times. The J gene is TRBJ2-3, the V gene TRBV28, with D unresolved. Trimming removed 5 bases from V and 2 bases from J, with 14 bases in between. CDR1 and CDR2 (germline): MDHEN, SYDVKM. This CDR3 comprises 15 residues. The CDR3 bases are TGTGCCAGCAGTGAATACTGGGGTACCACAGATACGCAGTATTTT. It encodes CASSEYWGTTDTQYF.